The T cell receptor (beta chain) under discussion was sequenced for a study of cytomegalovirus exposure and HLA in healthy donors. Study-level information: The Caucasian-associated ancestry cluster contained more than 75% of the approximately 420 genotyped donors. Overall study findings and caveats: Most TCR sequences were uncommon, yet certain public TCRs appeared in many donors.

The PCR ran on 60 Vbeta and 13 Jbeta primers. Produced via immunoSEQ multiplex PCR; TCRdb's table is partial and in-frame only. The profile shows a few hundred thousand clones, approximately 80% of them singletons. Germline V gene data show CDR1 as SGDLS and CDR2 as YYNGEE. The V and J ends lost 0 bases and 2 bases, in that order; junction bases with no gene match: 5. The CDR3 consists of 15 residues. On this clone itself: The antigen is unknown.

Specimen: PBMCs. V and J are TRBV9 and TRBJ2-7, with 7 bases aligning to TRBD2. The TCR comes from a girl aged 2-15 years in good health and CMV-seronegative. This chain's CDR3 is CASSVGLAAAYEQYF. CDR3 coding DNA: TGTGCCAGCAGCGTAGGGCTAGCGGCCGCCTACGAGCAGTACTTC.